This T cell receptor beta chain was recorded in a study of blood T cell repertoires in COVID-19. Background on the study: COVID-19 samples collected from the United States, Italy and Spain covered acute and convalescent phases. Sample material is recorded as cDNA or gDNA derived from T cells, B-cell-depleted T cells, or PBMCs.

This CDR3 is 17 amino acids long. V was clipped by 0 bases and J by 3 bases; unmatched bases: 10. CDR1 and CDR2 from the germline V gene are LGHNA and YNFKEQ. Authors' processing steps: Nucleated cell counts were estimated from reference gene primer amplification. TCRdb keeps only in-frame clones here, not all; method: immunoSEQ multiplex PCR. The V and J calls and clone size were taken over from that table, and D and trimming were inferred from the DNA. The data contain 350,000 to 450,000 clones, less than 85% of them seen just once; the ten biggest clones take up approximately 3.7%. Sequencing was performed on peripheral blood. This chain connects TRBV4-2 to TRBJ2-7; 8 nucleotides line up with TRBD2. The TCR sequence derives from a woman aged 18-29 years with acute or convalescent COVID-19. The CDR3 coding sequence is TGTGCCAGCAGCCAAGATCCCCAGCGGGAGTCGTACTACGAGCAGTACTTC. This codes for CASSQDPQRESYYEQYF.